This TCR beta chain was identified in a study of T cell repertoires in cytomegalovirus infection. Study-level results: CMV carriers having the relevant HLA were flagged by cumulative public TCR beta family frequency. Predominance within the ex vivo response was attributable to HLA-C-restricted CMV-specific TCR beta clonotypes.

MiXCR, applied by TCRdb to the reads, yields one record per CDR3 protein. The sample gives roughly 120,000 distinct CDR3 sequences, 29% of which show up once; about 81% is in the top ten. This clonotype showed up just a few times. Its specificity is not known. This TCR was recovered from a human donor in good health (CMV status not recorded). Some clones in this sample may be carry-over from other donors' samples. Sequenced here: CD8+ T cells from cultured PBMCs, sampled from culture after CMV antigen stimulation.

CDR3 DNA: TGTGCCAGCAGCTTAACACAGTTCTACGAGCAGTACTTC. This gives the protein CASSLTQFYEQYF. This rearrangement joins TRBV11-2 to TRBJ2-7; D is unclear. Trimming took off 2 bases at V and 3 bases at J, with 8 bases between the two ends. The CDR3 has 13 residues. Germline values: CDR1 SGHAT, CDR2 FQNNGV. Full variable domain (rest looked up from reference TRBV11-2 and TRBJ2-7): EAGVAQSPRYKIIEKRQSVAFWCNPISGHATLYWYQQILGQGPKLLIQFQNNGVVDDSQLPKDRFSAERLKGVDSTLKIQPAKLEDSAVYLCASSLTQFYEQYFGPGTRLTVT.